This T cell receptor (beta chain) was found in a study of patients and donors after allogeneic stem cell transplantation. This clonotype was seen many times. There are 14 residues in the CDR3. Between the trimmed V and J ends, which lost 1 base and 9 bases, there was a span of 10 bases. From the RT-PCR reads, TCRdb called clonotypes with MiXCR, one entry per CDR3 protein. Among about 410,000 distinct CDR3 sequences listed, 15% to 20% were seen once. Sequenced material: blood, either unsorted or a sorted T cell fraction (not recorded which). The V and J genes are TRBV12-3 or TRBV12-4 and TRBJ1-6; TRBD1 is a possible D gene (5 bases). This sequence originates from a human donor who was either an allogeneic HSCT recipient or a stem cell or donor lymphocyte infusion donor (not recorded which). It is not recorded whose cells these are; they may come from a transplant donor. The DNA of the CDR3 is TGTGCCAGCAGTTTAGGAGGTGGGGGTTCACCCCTCCACTTT. Protein sequence: CASSLGGGGSPLHF.